This T cell receptor beta chain was profiled in a study of shared clonotypes between healthy human individuals. For the study at large: The donor pool was made up of two women and a few men aged 18 to 49. Study-level results: Shared clonotypes across all four donors exceeded non-shared ones in generation probability.

The V and J ends lost 4 bases and 6 bases respectively, with 20 bases between them. The CDR3 has 15 amino acids. The germline V gene has CDR1 SGHRS and CDR2 YFSETQ. Method: immunoSEQ multiplex PCR; TCRdb's copy keeps in-frame clones and lacks some. The sample has about 2.4 million clones; under 95% are singletons. Comment on this clone: Its antigen is currently unknown.

Healthy HIV-negative adults without recent acute infections or vaccinations served as donors. Sequenced sample: naive CD4+ T cells from PBMCs. The subset: CD45RA+ positively selected. This TCR came from a man aged 18 to 30 in good health. Some clones in this sample may be carry-over from other donors' samples. V gene TRBV5-1 combines with J gene TRBJ2-7; tentative D call: TRBD1 (6 bases). The CDR3 nucleotides are TGCGCCAGCAGCCTCGTCGCAGGGACAAAAGGCGAGCAGTACTTC. Translation gives CASSLVAGTKGEQYF. The full variable domain, in which reference TRBV5-1 and TRBJ2-7 provide the parts outside the CDR3, is KAGVTQTPRYLIKTRGQQVTLSCSPISGHRSVSWYQQTPGQGLQFLFEYFSETQRNKGNFPGRFSGRQFSNSRSEMNVSTLELGDSALYLCASSLVAGTKGEQYFGPGTRLTVT.